This T cell receptor beta chain appears in the sequencing data of a study of T-cell reconstitution after alpha-beta-depleted transplantation in children (dated by TCRdb to the mid-2010s). Background on the whole study: The study quantitatively tracked T-cell immune reconstitution after TCRalphabeta/CD19-depleted allogeneic hematopoietic cell transplantation in children using TCR repertoire profiling.

The germline V gene yields SGHTA for CDR1 and FQGNSA for CDR2. The CDR3 measures 14 amino acids from cysteine to phenylalanine. CDR3 DNA only is kept here, 42 bases in frame from base 1. V is reduced by 5 bases and J by 0 bases, leaving a spacing of 9 bases between them. Libraries came from PCR. TCRdb shows the sequencer as Illumina HiSeq 2500. Molecular barcoding was employed in the preparation of TCR libraries, with unique molecular identifiers being used to normalize TCRbeta repertoire quantification. TCRdb itself trimmed the public reads at Q25 with fastp, ran MiXCR and retained productive beta chains. For every CDR3 protein sequence, its rows merge into one entry that carries the most common genes and DNA. The sample has approximately 400,000 distinct CDR3 sequences on record, about 11% of them singletons. Of the sample, over 4.5% is held by the ten largest clones. This clonotype showed up just a few times. Its recognized antigen is unknown. The sample holds no much larger clone one base away, and base qualities are not on file.

The chain is made from TRBV7-2 and TRBJ2-3, and the D gene may be TRBD1, 5 bases matching. Sequencing used PBMCs from the stem cell graft donor, obtained from the stem cell graft. This sequence originates from a human donor who donated a stem cell graft to a child with acute myeloid leukemia. Here the CDR3 is given as CASSVRASTDTQYF. The nucleotide sequence reads as follows: TGTGCCAGCAGCGTCAGGGCTAGCACAGATACGCAGTATTTT.